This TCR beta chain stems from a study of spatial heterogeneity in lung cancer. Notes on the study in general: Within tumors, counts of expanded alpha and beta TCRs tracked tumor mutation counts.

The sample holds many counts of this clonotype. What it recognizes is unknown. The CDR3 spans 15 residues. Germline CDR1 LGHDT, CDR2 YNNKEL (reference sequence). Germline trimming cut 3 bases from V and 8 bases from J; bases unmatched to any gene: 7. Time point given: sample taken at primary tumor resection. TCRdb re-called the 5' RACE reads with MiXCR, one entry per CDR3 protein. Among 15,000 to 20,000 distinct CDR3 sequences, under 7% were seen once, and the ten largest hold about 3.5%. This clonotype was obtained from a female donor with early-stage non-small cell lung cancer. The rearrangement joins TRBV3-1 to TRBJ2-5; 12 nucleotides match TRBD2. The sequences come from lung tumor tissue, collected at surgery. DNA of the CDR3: TGTGCCAGCAGCCACGGACTAGCGGGATCGGTAACCCAGTACTTC. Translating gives CASSHGLAGSVTQYF.